The 18 T cell receptor beta chains listed next were all sequenced from one sample in a study of shared clonotypes between healthy human individuals. The method was immunoSEQ multiplex PCR; TCRdb's version includes in-frame clones alone and lacks a portion of them. The table lists 1,500,000 or so clones, more than 95% of them singletons, with approximately 1.1% in the top ten. Material: naive CD4+ T cells sorted from blood. Specified subset: CD45RA+ positively selected. The source of these receptors is a man aged 25-45 years in good health.

This chain joins TRBV29-1 and TRBJ2-7, with TRBD1 identical over 9 bases. The CDR3 consists of 15 residues. J lost 6 bases, V lost 2 bases, and 11 bases had no gene match. From germline, CDR1 is SQVTM and CDR2 ANQGSEA. This chain's CDR3 is CSVELLGQGLSEQYF. DNA for the CDR3: TGCAGCGTTGAACTGCTGGGACAGGGTTTGTCCGAGCAGTACTTC.

The rearrangement joins TRBV5-4 to TRBJ2-7; possibly TRBD1 for D (5 bases). This CDR3 is built from 14 residues. The germline V gene encodes CDR1 SGHNT and CDR2 YYREEE (reference sequence). Trimming pared 4 bases from V and 5 bases from J, leaving 16 bases between. The CDR3 DNA follows: TGTGCCAGCAGCACCGTGATGCAGGGCCACGAGCAGTACTTC. As protein: CASSTVMQGHEQYF.

On this clone itself: At the DNA level, this CDR3 is encoded by other sequences in the same sample as well. J is TRBJ2-1 and V is TRBV28; D remains unclear. Trimming pared 1 base from V and 6 bases from J, leaving 1 base between. CDR3 size: 11 residues. Germline-derived CDR1 and CDR2 are MDHEN and SYDVKM. The CDR3 nucleotides read TGTGCCAGCAGTTTATTCAATGAGCAGTTCTTC. Residues: CASSLFNEQFF.

The gene calls are TRBV11-2 and TRBJ2-1; TRBD2 matches at 13 bases. V was pared by 2 bases and J by 9 bases, with 4 bases of the junction left unmatched. This CDR3 region has 15 residues. In germline, CDR1 is SGHAT, CDR2 FQNNGV. The CDR3 here is CASSLQLAGGGEQFF. Written as DNA, the CDR3 is TGTGCCAGCAGCTTACAACTAGCGGGAGGGGGTGAGCAGTTCTTC.

The chain recombines TRBV27 with TRBJ2-7; D call uncertain. Trimming removed 6 bases at V and 2 bases at J, with 14 bases between. This CDR3 region has 14 residues. Germline CDR1 reads MNHEY; CDR2 reads SMNVEV (reference sequence). For the CDR3, the DNA is TGTGCCAGCAGACCAAGCTGGGTCACCTACGAGCAGTACTTC. Translation: CASRPSWVTYEQYF.

The CDR3 DNA is TGTGCCAGCAGCCAATTGTTTGGTAACACTGAAGCTTTCTTT. Translation: CASSQLFGNTEAFF. V is TRBV16 and J is TRBJ1-1, with D uncertain. The CDR3 is made up of 14 amino acids. V was trimmed by 1 base and J by 2 bases, leaving 8 bases between them. CDR1 and CDR2 (germline): KGHSY, FQNENV.

J is TRBJ1-5 and V is TRBV19, with D possibly being TRBD1 (5 bases). CDR1 is LNHDA and CDR2 is SQIVND in the germline V gene (reference sequence). The CDR3 loop spans 15 amino acids. The V end lost 5 bases, the J end lost 5 bases, and 16 bases lay between the germline ends. CDR3 nucleotide sequence: TGTGCCAGTAGTGTTTATCAGGGAGGGCATCAGCCCCAGCATTTT. It is translated as CASSVYQGGHQPQHF. Together with reference TRBV19 and TRBJ1-5, the CDR3 gives the full variable domain: DGGITQSPKYLFRKEGQNVTLSCEQNLNHDAMYWYRQDPGQGLRLIYYSQIVNDFQKGDIAEGYSVSREKKESFPLTVTSAQKNPTAFYLCASSVYQGGHQPQHFGDGTRLSIL.

The chain joins TRBV30 to TRBJ1-5; D call uncertain. The V and J ends lost 0 bases and 7 bases respectively, with 10 bases between them. Per the germline V gene, CDR1 is GTSNPN and CDR2 is SVGIG (reference sequence). The CDR3 is made up of 13 amino acids. The CDR3 coding sequence is TGTGCCTGGAGTGTCCTCGGTCTGCAGCCCCAGCATTTT. Translating it yields CAWSVLGLQPQHF.

This clone was counted a single time. The chain recombines TRBV5-1 with TRBJ2-1; TRBD1 or TRBD2 may be the D gene (5 bases each). Deletions cut 4 bases from V and 5 bases from J, with 31 bases between. CDR1 and CDR2 from the germline V gene are SGHRS and YFSETQ. CDR3 size: 20 residues. CDR3 coding DNA: TGCGCCAGCAGCCCTGGGGTCAGTCTCGGTAAGGGGCGGAGGAACAATGAGCAGTTCTTC. This gives the protein CASSPGVSLGKGRRNNEQFF.

This chain uses TRBV5-1 with TRBJ2-3, with D possibly TRBD2 on 5 matching bases. The germline V and J ends were trimmed by 3 bases and 1 base, with 12 bases remaining between them. This CDR3 is built from 15 residues. Germline values: CDR1 SGHRS, CDR2 YFSETQ. CDR3 in amino acids: CASSSLGAGTDTQYF. DNA of the CDR3: TGCGCCAGCAGCTCCCTAGGAGCGGGCACAGATACGCAGTATTTT.

The chain couples TRBV28 to TRBJ1-5; no clear D. CDR1 is MDHEN and CDR2 is SYDVKM in the germline V gene. V dropped 6 bases and J dropped 6 bases, with 9 bases sitting between them. This CDR3 comprises 12 residues. The CDR3 sequence is CASSQLGQPQHF. CDR3 nucleotide sequence: TGTGCCAGCAGCCAACTGGGTCAGCCCCAGCATTTT.

The chain has TRBV19 and TRBJ2-1; D is unresolved. Trimming pared 4 bases from V and 10 bases from J, leaving 8 bases between. CDR1 LNHDA and CDR2 SQIVND come from the germline V gene (reference sequence). CDR3 size: 11 residues. The CDR3 DNA reads TGTGCCAGTAGTAGGGGATTCGAGCAGTTCTTC. Amino acids: CASSRGFEQFF.

This chain links TRBV7-8 with TRBJ2-7; 7 bases are a match to TRBD1. The junction had 4 bases not matched to a gene; V was cut back by 4 bases and J by 1 base. There are 14 residues in the CDR3. The V gene's germline CDR1 is SGHVS and CDR2 FQNEAQ. CDR3 DNA sequence: TGTGCCAGCAGCTCCCCGACAGGGTCCTACGAGCAGTACTTC. Protein: CASSSPTGSYEQYF. The full variable domain, completed using reference TRBV7-8 and TRBJ2-7, is GAGVSQSPRYKVAKRGQDVALRCDPISGHVSLFWYQQALGQGPEFLTYFQNEAQLDKSGLPSDRFFAERPEGSVSTLKIQRTQQEDSAVYLCASSSPTGSYEQYFGPGTRLTVT.

The chain has TRBV7-9 and TRBJ2-1, with a weak D call TRBD2 (5 bases). The V and J ends lost 5 bases and 10 bases respectively, with 15 bases between them. CDR1 SEHNR and CDR2 FQNEAQ come from the germline V gene (reference sequence). The CDR3 totals 13 residues. The CDR3 protein is CASSPQVLAEQFF. CDR3 bases: TGTGCCAGCAGCCCTCAGGTGCTAGCCGAGCAGTTCTTC.

V and J are TRBV5-4 and TRBJ1-2; D gene uncertain. The CDR3 consists of 13 residues. Germline V lookup: CDR1 SGHNT, CDR2 YYREEE (reference sequence). V shed 3 bases and J shed 2 bases, with 8 bases lying between them. CDR3 residues: CASSSGLNYGYTF. As DNA, the CDR3 is TGTGCCAGCAGCTCAGGCCTCAACTATGGCTACACCTTC.

The V call is TRBV19, the J call TRBJ2-7; the match to TRBD2 covers 10 bases. In germline, CDR1 is LNHDA, CDR2 SQIVND (reference sequence). The trim removed 4 bases at V and 0 bases at J, leaving 6 bases unmatched. The CDR3 totals 16 residues. The CDR3 loop reads CASSKREGSGSYEQYF. In DNA form, the CDR3 reads TGTGCCAGTAGTAAGCGGGAGGGGTCAGGCTCCTACGAGCAGTACTTC.

The V and J genes are TRBV14 and TRBJ2-7; the D is unclear. This CDR3 is 14 amino acids long. V was cut by 2 bases and J by 2 bases, with 10 bases left in between. The germline V gene has CDR1 SGHDN and CDR2 FVKESK. The CDR3 here is CASSQKPWTYEQYF. The CDR3 nucleotides are TGTGCCAGCAGCCAAAAACCATGGACCTACGAGCAGTACTTC.

With respect to this clone: The same CDR3 can be traced to other DNA sequences in this sample. The chain joins TRBV2 to TRBJ2-7, with 9 nucleotides matching TRBD1. CDR1 is SNHLY and CDR2 is FYNNEI in the germline V gene. The CDR3 loop spans 15 amino acids. J lost 0 bases, V lost 4 bases, and 4 bases had no gene match. The chain's CDR3 is CASSVGTGLSYEQYF. CDR3 DNA: TGTGCCAGCAGTGTTGGGACAGGGCTCTCCTACGAGCAGTACTTC.